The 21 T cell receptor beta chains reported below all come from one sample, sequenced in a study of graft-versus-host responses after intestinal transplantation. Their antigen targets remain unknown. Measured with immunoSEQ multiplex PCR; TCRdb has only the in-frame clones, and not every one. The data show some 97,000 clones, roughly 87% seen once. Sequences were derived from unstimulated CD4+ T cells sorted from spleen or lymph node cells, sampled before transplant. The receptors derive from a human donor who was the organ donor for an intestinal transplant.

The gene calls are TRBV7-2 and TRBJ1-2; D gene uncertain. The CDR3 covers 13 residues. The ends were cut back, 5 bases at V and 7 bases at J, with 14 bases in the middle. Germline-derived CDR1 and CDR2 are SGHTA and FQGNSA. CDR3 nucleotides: TGTGCCAGCAGCCTCGGGGTTATGAGTGGCTACACCTTC. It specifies CASSLGVMSGYTF.

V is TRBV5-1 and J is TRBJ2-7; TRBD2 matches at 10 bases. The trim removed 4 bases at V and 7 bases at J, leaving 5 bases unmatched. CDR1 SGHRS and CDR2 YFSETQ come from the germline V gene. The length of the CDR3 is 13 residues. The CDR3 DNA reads TGCGCCAGCAGCCCTAGCGGGGGTCGGGAGCAGTACTTC. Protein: CASSPSGGREQYF. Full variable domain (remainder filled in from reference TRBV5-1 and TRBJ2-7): KAGVTQTPRYLIKTRGQQVTLSCSPISGHRSVSWYQQTPGQGLQFLFEYFSETQRNKGNFPGRFSGRQFSNSRSEMNVSTLELGDSALYLCASSPSGGREQYFGPGTRLTVT.

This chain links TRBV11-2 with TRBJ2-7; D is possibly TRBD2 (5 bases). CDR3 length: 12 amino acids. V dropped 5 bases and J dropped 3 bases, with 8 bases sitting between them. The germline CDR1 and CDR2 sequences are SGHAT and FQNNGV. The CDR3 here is CASSPSYYEQYF. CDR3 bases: TGTGCCAGCAGCCCTAGCTACTACGAGCAGTACTTC.

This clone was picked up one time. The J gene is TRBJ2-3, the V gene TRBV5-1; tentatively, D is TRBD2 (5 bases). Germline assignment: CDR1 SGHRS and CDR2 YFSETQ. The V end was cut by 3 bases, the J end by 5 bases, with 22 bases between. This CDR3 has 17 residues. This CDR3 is CASSSGAEGIVGDTQYF. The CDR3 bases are TGCGCCAGCAGCTCTGGAGCGGAAGGGATTGTTGGAGATACGCAGTATTTT.

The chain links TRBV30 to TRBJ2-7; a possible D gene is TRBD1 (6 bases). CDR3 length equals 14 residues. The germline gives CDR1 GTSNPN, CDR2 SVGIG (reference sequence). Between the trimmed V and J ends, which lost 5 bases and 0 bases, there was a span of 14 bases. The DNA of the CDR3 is TGTGCCTGGTCCCGGGACACTTTCTCCTACGAGCAGTACTTC. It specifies CAWSRDTFSYEQYF.

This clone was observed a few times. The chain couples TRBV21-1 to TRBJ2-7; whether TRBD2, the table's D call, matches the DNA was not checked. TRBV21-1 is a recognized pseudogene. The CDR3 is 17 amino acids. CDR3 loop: CASSKALLSSSSYEQYF. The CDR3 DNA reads TGTGCCAGCAGCAAAGCGCTTTTAAGCTCTTCCTCCTACGAGCAGTACTTC.

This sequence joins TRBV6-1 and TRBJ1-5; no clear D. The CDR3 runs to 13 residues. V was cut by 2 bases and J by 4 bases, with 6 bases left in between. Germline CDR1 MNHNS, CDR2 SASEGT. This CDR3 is CASSEIKNQPQHF. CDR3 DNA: TGTGCCAGCAGTGAAATTAAGAATCAGCCCCAGCATTTT.

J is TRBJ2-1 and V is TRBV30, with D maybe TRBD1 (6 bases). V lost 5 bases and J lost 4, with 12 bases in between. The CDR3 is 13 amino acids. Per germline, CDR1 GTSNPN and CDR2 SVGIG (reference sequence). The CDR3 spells CAWQRGSYNEQFF. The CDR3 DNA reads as TGTGCCTGGCAGAGGGGGTCATACAATGAGCAGTTCTTC.

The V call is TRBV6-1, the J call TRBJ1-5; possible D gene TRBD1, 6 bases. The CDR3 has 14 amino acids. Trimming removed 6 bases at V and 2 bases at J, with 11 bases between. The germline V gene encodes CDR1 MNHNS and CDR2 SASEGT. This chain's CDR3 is CASSPNRGNQPQHF. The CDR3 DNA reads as TGTGCCAGCAGCCCTAACAGGGGCAATCAGCCCCAGCATTTT.

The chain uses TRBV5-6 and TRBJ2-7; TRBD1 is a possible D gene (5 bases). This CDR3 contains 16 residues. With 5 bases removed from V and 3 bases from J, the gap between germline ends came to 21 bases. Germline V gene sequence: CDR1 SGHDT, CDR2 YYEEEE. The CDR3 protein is CASRGRGSVSLYEQYF. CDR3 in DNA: TGTGCCAGCAGGGGGCGCGGTTCCGTCAGCCTCTACGAGCAGTACTTC.

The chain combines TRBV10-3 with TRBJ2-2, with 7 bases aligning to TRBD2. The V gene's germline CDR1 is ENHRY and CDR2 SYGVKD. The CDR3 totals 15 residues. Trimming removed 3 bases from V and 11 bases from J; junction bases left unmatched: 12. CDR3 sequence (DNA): TGTGCCATCAGTGACGCCGGGGGGTCGATGAGTGAGCTGTTTTTT. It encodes CAISDAGGSMSELFF.

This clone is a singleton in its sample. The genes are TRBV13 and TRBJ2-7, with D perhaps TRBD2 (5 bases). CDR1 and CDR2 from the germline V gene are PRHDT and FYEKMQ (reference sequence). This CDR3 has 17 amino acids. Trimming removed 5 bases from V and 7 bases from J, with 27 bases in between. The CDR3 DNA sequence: TGTGCCAGCAGCGTTAGTACCCCCACTAGGCGGTCTGGGGAGCAGTACTTC. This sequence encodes CASSVSTPTRRSGEQYF.

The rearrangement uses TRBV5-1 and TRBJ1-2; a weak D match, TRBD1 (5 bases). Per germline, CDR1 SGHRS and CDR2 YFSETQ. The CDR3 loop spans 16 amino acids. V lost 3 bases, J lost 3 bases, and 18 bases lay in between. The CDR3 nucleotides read TGCGCCAGCAGCTCCTCCCGGGACGCAAGTTACTATGGCTACACCTTC. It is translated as CASSSSRDASYYGYTF.

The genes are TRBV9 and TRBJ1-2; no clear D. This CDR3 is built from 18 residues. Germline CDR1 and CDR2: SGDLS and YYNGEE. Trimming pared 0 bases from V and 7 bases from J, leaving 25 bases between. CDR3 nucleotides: TGTGCCAGCAGCGTAGGACTATTTAGCCGGGCCGAGGACTCTGGCTACACCTTC. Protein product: CASSVGLFSRAEDSGYTF.

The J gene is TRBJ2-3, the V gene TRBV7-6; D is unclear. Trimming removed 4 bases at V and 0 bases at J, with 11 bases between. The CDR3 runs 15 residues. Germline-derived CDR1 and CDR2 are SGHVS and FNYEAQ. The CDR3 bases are TGTGCCAGCAGCTCCCTCGCGCGGAGCACAGATACGCAGTATTTT. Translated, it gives CASSSLARSTDTQYF. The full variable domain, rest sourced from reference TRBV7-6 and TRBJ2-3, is GAGVSQSPRYKVTKRGQDVALRCDPISGHVSLYWYRQALGQGPEFLTYFNYEAQQDKSGLPNDRFSAERPEGSISTLTIQRTEQRDSAMYRCASSSLARSTDTQYFGPGTRLTVL.

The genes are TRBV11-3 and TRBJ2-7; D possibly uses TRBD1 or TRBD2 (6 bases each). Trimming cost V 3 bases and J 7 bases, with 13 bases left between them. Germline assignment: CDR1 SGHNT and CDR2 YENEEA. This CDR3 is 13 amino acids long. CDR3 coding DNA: TGTGCCAGCAGCTTTACAACAGGGAGGGAGCAGTACTTC. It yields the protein CASSFTTGREQYF.

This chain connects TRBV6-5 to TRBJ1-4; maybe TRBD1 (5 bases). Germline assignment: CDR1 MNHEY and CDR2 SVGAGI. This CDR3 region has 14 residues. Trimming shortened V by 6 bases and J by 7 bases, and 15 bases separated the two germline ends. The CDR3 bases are TGTGCCAGCAGCTTGTCGGGGGTGGGTGAAAAACTGTTTTTT. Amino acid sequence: CASSLSGVGEKLFF.

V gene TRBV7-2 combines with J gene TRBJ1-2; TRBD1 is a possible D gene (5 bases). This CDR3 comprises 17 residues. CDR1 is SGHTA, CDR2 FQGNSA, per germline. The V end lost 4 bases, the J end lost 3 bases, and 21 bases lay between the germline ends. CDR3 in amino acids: CASSSSSGLLGDYGYTF. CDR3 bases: TGTGCCAGCAGCTCCTCATCGGGACTCCTAGGGGACTATGGCTACACCTTC.

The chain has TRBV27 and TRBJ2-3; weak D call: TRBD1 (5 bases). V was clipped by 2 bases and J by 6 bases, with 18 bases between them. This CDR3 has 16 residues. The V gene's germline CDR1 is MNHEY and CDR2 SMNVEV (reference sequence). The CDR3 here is CASSLNLAIKGDTQYF. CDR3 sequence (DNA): TGTGCCAGCAGTTTAAACCTCGCAATCAAGGGGGATACGCAGTATTTT.

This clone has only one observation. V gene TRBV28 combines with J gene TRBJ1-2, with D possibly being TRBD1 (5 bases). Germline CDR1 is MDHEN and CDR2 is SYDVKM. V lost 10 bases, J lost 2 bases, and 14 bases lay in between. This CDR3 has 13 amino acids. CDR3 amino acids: CATGTRGNYGYTF. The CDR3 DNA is TGTGCCACGGGGACGAGGGGAAACTATGGCTACACCTTC.

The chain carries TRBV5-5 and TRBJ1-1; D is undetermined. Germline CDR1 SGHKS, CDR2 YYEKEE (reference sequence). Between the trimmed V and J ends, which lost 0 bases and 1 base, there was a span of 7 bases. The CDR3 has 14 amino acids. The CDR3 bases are TGTGCCAGCAGCTTGGGGTCGGGGAACACTGAAGCTTTCTTT. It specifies CASSLGSGNTEAFF.